Below are 4 T cell receptor beta chains sequenced from a single sample in a study of T cells in Graves' hyperthyroidism and ophthalmopathy. Amplified regions were TCR beta CDR3 sequences from RNA transcripts. Initially, a first-round RT-PCR of the TCR CDR3 employed the HTBI primer set. Each CDR3 protein is one row after TCRdb ran MiXCR on the multiplex PCR reads. The sample includes hundreds of thousands of distinct CDR3 sequences, 15% to 20% of them seen just once. The specimen sequenced was blood. Source of these receptors: a woman aged 50 to 60 with Graves' hyperthyroidism that later progressed to Graves' ophthalmopathy.

This clonotype occurred many times. The V call is TRBV18, the J call TRBJ1-1, with D hard to call. The V and J ends lost 0 bases and 5 bases respectively, with 10 bases between them. This CDR3 has 14 amino acids. CDR1 and CDR2 (germline): KGHSH, LQKENI. The CDR3 sequence is CASSPPSGWTEAFF. In DNA form, the CDR3 reads TGTGCCAGCTCACCACCCTCCGGTTGGACTGAAGCTTTCTTT.

This chain links TRBV6-5 with TRBJ1-1; no clear D gene. The V gene's germline CDR1 is MNHEY and CDR2 SVGAGI. The CDR3 is 16 amino acids. V gave up 0 bases and J gave up 3 bases, with 14 bases separating them. CDR3 nucleotide sequence: TGTGCCAGCAGTTACTCGACTCGTGGAGAGGACACTGAAGCTTTCTTT. This sequence encodes CASSYSTRGEDTEAFF.

The gene calls are TRBV4-1 and TRBJ2-1, with 15 positions matching TRBD2. The ends lost 0 bases at V and 0 bases at J; junction bases unmatched: 6. This CDR3 spans 20 amino acids. Germline CDR1 reads MGHRA; CDR2 reads YSYEKL. CDR3 sequence reads: CASSQDQGLAGGSSYNEQFF. CDR3 bases: TGCGCCAGCAGCCAAGATCAGGGACTAGCGGGGGGAAGCTCCTACAATGAGCAGTTCTTC.

This clonotype was observed once. CDR3 amino acids: CASSHWFTPGRSGANVLTF. The CDR3 nucleotides are TGTGCCAGCAGCCATTGGTTCACTCCCGGCCGTTCTGGGGCCAACGTCCTGACTTTC. J is TRBJ2-6 and V is TRBV14, with no clear D. Trimming pared 3 bases from V and 1 base from J, leaving 19 bases between. The CDR3 has 19 residues. CDR1 is SGHDN and CDR2 is FVKESK in the germline V gene. The variable domain in full, with the rest retrieved from reference TRBV14 and TRBJ2-6, is EAGVTQFPSHSVIEKGQTVTLRCDPISGHDNLYWYRRVMGKEIKFLLHFVKESKQDESGMPNNRFLAERTGGTYSTLKVQPAELEDSGVYFCASSHWFTPGRSGANVLTFGAGSRLTVL.